The source of this T cell receptor (beta chain) is a study of blood T cell repertoires in COVID-19. Background on the study: Researchers got acute and convalescent COVID-19 samples from the United States, Italy and Spain. T cells, B-cell-depleted T cells, or PBMCs provided the cDNA or gDNA that served as material.

Authors' methods: By means of reference gene primer amplification, nucleated cell counts were estimated. Repertoires were generated with immunoSEQ multiplex PCR, while TCRdb's copy carries only in-frame clones and drops some. The V and J calls and clone size come from that table; D and trimming were worked out from the DNA. The sample contains around 100,000 clones, more than 80% of which appear only once. The length of the CDR3 is 16 residues. Germline lookup yields CDR1 LGHDT and CDR2 YNNKEL (reference sequence). V was shortened by 1 base and J by 1 base, with 8 bases between the two germline ends.

The clonotype originates from a human donor in a cohort sampled during active COVID-19. The chain combines TRBV3-1 (or the pseudogene TRBV3-2) with TRBJ2-6; D is unclear. Sequencing input: peripheral blood. The CDR3 loop reads CASSQVSPSGANVLTF. For the CDR3, the DNA is TGTGCCAGCAGCCAAGTTTCCCCTTCTGGGGCCAACGTCCTGACTTTC.